A selection of T cell receptor beta chains follows, all from one sample in a study of shared clonotypes between healthy human individuals. Repertoires were generated with immunoSEQ multiplex PCR, while TCRdb's copy carries only in-frame clones and drops some. The table shows approximately 2,000,000 clones, with around 93% occurring only once. The material sequenced was naive CD8+ T cells from PBMCs. All receptors derive from a man between 18 and 29 years old in good health. Some clones in this sample may be carry-over from other donors' samples. Each CDR3 is given with its conserved first and last residue. The D gene is left open where the match is weak. The listing skips clone size in some rows; elsewhere it reads once, few, many or a size class.

j_call | v_call | d_call | clone_size | cdr3_nt | cdr3_aa
TRBJ1-1 | TRBV7-3 | NA | once | TGTGCCAGCAGCTTAACGGGGGCGGGTACTGAAGCTTTCTTT | CASSLTGAGTEAFF
TRBJ1-1 | TRBV7-2 | NA | NA | TGTGCCAGCAGCCCCCTTGGGGTCCTGGGGTTCGCTGAAGCTTTCTTT | CASSPLGVLGFAEAFF
TRBJ2-7 | TRBV6-1 | TRBD2 | NA | TGTGCCAGCAGTGAATTTAGCGGGAGAGTATCCTACGAGCAGTACTTC | CASSEFSGRVSYEQYF
TRBJ1-2 | TRBV19 | NA | NA | TGTGCCAGTAGCCCTCCCCCCAGCGAGAGCTACACCTTC | CASSPPPSESYTF
TRBJ2-7 | TRBV9 | NA | NA | TGTGCCAGCAGCGTAGGATCCAGTCCCTCTTACGAGCAGTACTTC | CASSVGSSPSYEQYF
TRBJ2-1 | TRBV7-9 | TRBD1 | once | TGTGCCAGCAGCCACCGACAGGGCCACTACAATGAGCAGTTCTTC | CASSHRQGHYNEQFF
TRBJ1-4 | TRBV11-2 | NA | NA | TGTGCCAGCAGCCCAACAGGGAAGGATGCTGAAAAACTGTTTTTT | CASSPTGKDAEKLFF
TRBJ1-1 | TRBV6-5 | NA | NA | TGTGCCAGCAGTTACTCGGTACGTAACACTGAAGCTTTCTTT | CASSYSVRNTEAFF
TRBJ1-3 | TRBV5-4 | NA | NA | TGTGCCAGCAGCCCGGGTCTCAACTCTGGAAACACCATATATTTT | CASSPGLNSGNTIYF
TRBJ2-3 | TRBV9 | NA | NA | TGTGCCAGCAGCGGGGGGGAGACATTTAAAGCAGATACGCAGTATTTT | CASSGGETFKADTQYF
TRBJ1-2 | TRBV7-9 | NA | NA | TGTGCCAGCAGCTTACCATCGGGGTTTGCCTATGGCTACACCTTC | CASSLPSGFAYGYTF
TRBJ2-5 | TRBV7-9 | NA | once | TGTGCCAGCAGTCTGGGCGTTGAGACCCAGTACTTC | CASSLGVETQYF
TRBJ2-7 | TRBV7-9 | NA | NA | TGTGCCAGCAGCTTAGGGTCAGACTACGAGCAGTACTTC | CASSLGSDYEQYF
TRBJ2-5 | TRBV7-2 | NA | NA | TGTGCCAGCAGCTTAGTTTTAACTGGAGGGGGCCAAGAGACCCAGTACTTC | CASSLVLTGGGQETQYF
TRBJ1-2 | TRBV14 | NA | NA | TGTGCCAGCAGCCCCTTTCTAGGGGTCGGAGGAGGCTACACCTTC | CASSPFLGVGGGYTF
TRBJ1-2 | TRBV6-1 | NA | NA | TGTGCCAGCAGTGACGATCGGCACAACTATGGCTACACCTTC | CASSDDRHNYGYTF
TRBJ2-1 | TRBV7-3 | TRBD2 | NA | TGTGCCAGCAGCCTTCACGGACTAGCGGGTTACAATGAGCAGTTCTTC | CASSLHGLAGYNEQFF
TRBJ1-4 | TRBV7-9 | NA | NA | TGTGCCAGCAGCTTAGCCCGGGGGGCGTATGAAAAACTGTTTTTT | CASSLARGAYEKLFF
TRBJ1-1 | TRBV19 | NA | NA | TGTGCCAGTAGTATGAGGGGGTGGCTGAACACTGAAGCTTTCTTT | CASSMRGWLNTEAFF
TRBJ2-2 | TRBV7-2 | NA | NA | TGTGCCAGCTGCCCTCGGGGCGGGGAGCTGTTTTTT | CASCPRGGELFF
TRBJ2-1 | TRBV28 | TRBD2 | NA | TGTGCCAGCAGTTCCTCGGGAGGGGCGGGATACAATGAGCAGTTCTTC | CASSSSGGAGYNEQFF
TRBJ2-5 | TRBV6-5 | NA | once | TGTGCCAGCAGACCACAGGGGAGGATAGAGACCCAGTACTTC | CASRPQGRIETQYF
TRBJ2-3 | TRBV28 | TRBD1 | NA | TGTGCCAGCAGTTTACGGCGATATATCCGGGACAGGGGCACAGATACGCAGTATTTT | CASSLRRYIRDRGTDTQYF
TRBJ1-2 | TRBV6-1 | NA | once | TGTGCCAGCACGCCGGCTTTCCACTATGGCTACACCTTC | CASTPAFHYGYTF
TRBJ2-1 | TRBV27 | TRBD2 | NA | TGTGCCAGCAGTTTTAGCGGGAGGCTTGACAGCTCCTACAATGAGCAGTTCTTC | CASSFSGRLDSSYNEQFF
TRBJ2-1 | TRBV10-3 | TRBD2 | NA | TGTGCCATCGCGAGGACTAGCGGGAGGGGTTACAATGAGCAGTTCTTC | CAIARTSGRGYNEQFF
TRBJ1-2 | TRBV29-1 | NA | NA | TGCAGCGTTGAAGGGGGCGCGCCTAACTATGGCTACACCTTC | CSVEGGAPNYGYTF
TRBJ2-3 | TRBV28 | TRBD2 | NA | TGTGCCAGCAGTTTATCCGGCGAGGGGCTAGCGGGAGGCCAACGGACAGATACGCAGTATTTT | CASSLSGEGLAGGQRTDTQYF
TRBJ2-2 | TRBV14 | NA | NA | TGTGCCAGCAGCCAACAAAGAGGAGTGATGCACACCGGGGAGCTGTTTTTT | CASSQQRGVMHTGELFF
TRBJ2-1 | TRBV5-6 | TRBD2 | NA | TGTGCCAGCGGACGGGAGGCCCGGGTTAATGAGCAGTTCTTC | CASGREARVNEQFF
TRBJ2-3 | TRBV27 | NA | once | TGTGCCAGCAGTGCTTTGATGTCCTGGGATACGCAGTATTTT | CASSALMSWDTQYF
TRBJ1-2 | TRBV7-2 | NA | once | TGTGCCGGGGGTTCCCCACGGCCCTTCTATGGCTACACCTTC | CAGGSPRPFYGYTF
TRBJ2-2 | TRBV4-1 | NA | NA | TGCGCCAGCAGCCAATTCACAGAAAGGACCGGGGAGCTGTTTTTT | CASSQFTERTGELFF
TRBJ2-7 | TRBV27 | NA | NA | TGTGCCAGCAGTTTAGGGTCGCAGAACTACGAGCAGTACTTC | CASSLGSQNYEQYF
TRBJ2-5 | TRBV13 | NA | once | TGTGCCAGCAGCTATGGTTCCCAAGAGACCCAGTACTTC | CASSYGSQETQYF
TRBJ2-4 | TRBV27 | TRBD1 | NA | TGTGCCAGCAGTCAGCGGACAGGGGAAGACCAAAACATTCAGTACTTC | CASSQRTGEDQNIQYF
TRBJ1-2 | TRBV2 | TRBD1 | NA | TGTGCCAGCAGTGAAAGGGCCCCAGGGGGCTATGGCTACACCTTC | CASSERAPGGYGYTF
TRBJ2-1 | TRBV28 | NA | NA | TGTGCCAGCAGTTCCGTAACAGGGTTCTCCTACAATGAGCAGTTCTTC | CASSSVTGFSYNEQFF
TRBJ2-1 | TRBV9 | TRBD2 | NA | TGTGCCAGCAGCGTCGGGACTAGGTACAATGAGCAGTTCTTC | CASSVGTRYNEQFF
TRBJ2-6 | TRBV7-9 | NA | NA | TGTGCCAGCAGCGGAGTGATACACTCTGGGGCCAACGTCCTGACTTTC | CASSGVIHSGANVLTF